This TCR beta chain was captured in a study of T cells in Graves' hyperthyroidism and ophthalmopathy. Amplified regions were TCR beta CDR3 sequences from RNA transcripts. Carried out on the TCR CDR3, a first-round RT-PCR used the HTBI primer set. MiXCR was run by TCRdb on the multiplex PCR reads, yielding one entry per CDR3 protein. The sample includes approximately 400,000 distinct CDR3 sequences, 14% to 15% seen only once; the top ten take approximately 29%. Germline values: CDR1 DFQATT, CDR2 SNEGSKA (reference sequence). The V gene lost 0 bases and the J gene lost 1 base, with 10 bases spanning the gap. This CDR3 has 15 amino acids.

The sequenced sample consisted of blood. The V gene is TRBV20-1, the J gene TRBJ2-1, with D possibly matching TRBD2 (5 bases). This TCR derives from a woman aged 30 to 39 with Graves' hyperthyroidism. Here the CDR3 DNA reads TGCAGTGCTAGAGATCTGGGGAGTTCCTACAATGAGCAGTTCTTC. Amino acid sequence: CSARDLGSSYNEQFF.